The TCR beta chain under discussion was sequenced for a study of long-term antiretroviral therapy in people with HIV. Regarding the study as a whole: Within the repertoire, clones expanded before ART were dominant at all time points. Once patients were on ART, diversity went higher but still fell short of transplant donor controls.

Comments on this clone: Its target is not known.

A v3.0 immunoSEQ assay was performed at survey level. Sequencing used immunoSEQ multiplex PCR; TCRdb keeps in-frame clones, though not all of them. The sample has about 32,000 clones, roughly 98% seen once. Germline lookup yields CDR1 ENHRY and CDR2 SYGVKD. This CDR3 comprises 14 residues. Trimming pared 0 bases from V and 0 bases from J, leaving 5 bases between. The chain is built from TRBV10-3 and TRBJ1-2; no reliable D call. The sample in question was unsorted PBMCs, obtained 7.6 years after starting antiretroviral therapy. The sequence was obtained from a man aged 25-45 years with HIV. In DNA form, the CDR3 reads TGTGCCATCAGTGAGTCACGGCCTAACTATGGCTACACCTTC. It specifies CAISESRPNYGYTF.